There are a few counts of the clone carrying this TCR beta chain. No antigen is known for it. These data originate in a study of OX40 agonist ivuxolimab in advanced cancers. About the research overall: Patients' therapy was ivuxolimab, an antibody that acts as an agonist of OX40 (CD134). General study points: Some nonresponders likewise displayed low normalized T-cell clonal expansion.

The CDR3 spans 15 residues. CDR1 and CDR2 (germline): KGHSH, LQKENI. J lost 7 bases, V lost 2 bases, and 7 bases had no gene match. The table came from immunoSEQ multiplex PCR; TCRdb's copy has only in-frame clones and leaves some out. The data show roughly 63,000 clones, around 86% seen once. The sequencing used CD4+ or CD8+ T cells sorted from blood, collected in a trial of the OX40 agonist ivuxolimab. This clonotype was obtained from an adult with an advanced solid tumor such as melanoma, head and neck, liver or kidney cancer. The chain couples TRBV18 to TRBJ1-5, with 8 bases aligning to TRBD1. Here the CDR3 reads CASSPGQGATQPQHF. The CDR3 DNA reads TGTGCCAGCTCACCAGGGCAGGGGGCGACCCAGCCCCAGCATTTT.